This T cell receptor beta chain was found in a study of cytomegalovirus exposure and HLA in healthy donors. At the level of the study: As an earlier analysis found, roughly 180 million T cells yielded approximately 100 million unique TCR beta sequences. Within an early data release were roughly 83 million unique TCRs drawn from HLA-typed donors.

Study observations and caveats: Productive status was seen about 90% or about 30% of the time for most TCR beta V segments in an earlier analysis.

The PCR had 60 Vbeta and 13 Jbeta primers. The protocol was immunoSEQ multiplex PCR, while the TCRdb copy is restricted to in-frame clones and leaves out a portion. The sample yields 150,000 to 200,000 clones, roughly 79% seen once. The V end was cut by 6 bases, the J end by 4 bases, with 18 bases between. In germline, CDR1 is MNHEY, CDR2 SVGAGI. The CDR3 consists of 15 residues. In regard to this clone: As yet, its antigen is unknown.

The origin of this receptor is a woman aged 40-49 years in good health and CMV-seronegative. Material: PBMCs. V usage is TRBV6-5 and J usage is TRBJ1-2, with D possibly matching TRBD1 (5 bases). The CDR3 region has the DNA TGTGCCAGCAGCTATGCTGGGGGGTTAAGCTATGGCTACACCTTC. As protein: CASSYAGGLSYGYTF.